This TCR beta chain was recorded in a study of blood T cell repertoires in COVID-19. The repertoire was sequenced with immunoSEQ multiplex PCR; TCRdb's copy has only in-frame clones and lacks some. Seen here are some 340,000 clones, 90% to 95% observed once, and the top ten hold roughly 3.9%. CDR3 size: 15 residues. V was trimmed by 2 bases and J by 7 bases, leaving 15 bases between them. Germline V lookup: CDR1 SGHVS, CDR2 FQNEAQ. This TCR was sampled from a woman in her 30s who had been exposed to COVID-19. Sequencing was performed on PBMCs or T cells enriched from blood (not recorded which). The chain combines TRBV7-8 with TRBJ1-5; a weak D match, TRBD1 (5 bases). In nucleotides, the CDR3 is TGTGCCAGCAGCTTATACAGGCTTGCCCAACAGCCCCAGCATTTT. Encoded protein: CASSLYRLAQQPQHF.